The 5 T cell receptor beta chains below come from one sample, sequenced in a study of OX40 agonist ivuxolimab in advanced cancers. Libraries were prepared by immunoSEQ multiplex PCR; TCRdb keeps only in-frame clonotypes and omits some of them. The sample lists some 45,000 clones; approximately 91% were seen once. The sample here was CD4+ or CD8+ T cells sorted from blood, taken in a trial of the OX40 agonist ivuxolimab. The receptors here all came from an adult with an advanced solid tumor such as melanoma, head and neck, liver or kidney cancer.

This clone was counted a single time. V gene TRBV7-2 combines with J gene TRBJ2-3, with unresolved D. Germline CDR1 is SGHTA and CDR2 is FQGNSA. Trimming stripped 1 base from V and 4 bases from J, with 3 bases between. There are 12 residues in the CDR3. The CDR3 loop is CASSLVSDTQYF. The CDR3 nucleotides are TGTGCCAGCAGCTTAGTATCAGATACGCAGTATTTT.

This clone was recorded once. The J gene is TRBJ1-2, the V gene TRBV7-9; no clear D gene. V lost 5 bases and J lost 8, with 18 bases in between. The CDR3 covers 14 residues. CDR1 and CDR2 from the germline V gene are SEHNR and FQNEAQ (reference sequence). The CDR3 DNA sequence: TGTGCCAGCAGCCCCCAAGGTCCGAGAGGAGGCTACACCTTC. Its translation is CASSPQGPRGGYTF.

This rearrangement joins TRBV9 to TRBJ2-3; D possibly corresponds to TRBD2 (6 bases). V was cut by 1 base and J by 0 bases, with 12 bases left in between. The CDR3 sequence is 16 residues long. Germline V gene sequence: CDR1 SGDLS, CDR2 YYNGEE. CDR3 protein: CASSVISGLSTDTQYF. Here the CDR3 DNA reads TGTGCCAGCAGCGTAATTAGCGGACTTAGCACAGATACGCAGTATTTT.

A single count supports this clone. CDR3 protein: CASMQGTQETQYF. The CDR3 DNA reads as TGTGCCAGTATGCAGGGCACTCAAGAGACCCAGTACTTC. The genes are TRBV2 and TRBJ2-5; the D gene is possibly TRBD1 (5 bases). Germline-derived CDR1 and CDR2 are SNHLY and FYNNEI. CDR3 length: 13 residues. The V end was cut by 9 bases, the J end by 2 bases, with 13 bases between.

This clone appeared a single time. This chain uses TRBV19 with TRBJ2-6; possible D gene TRBD1, 6 bases. CDR3 size: 17 residues. CDR1 and CDR2 from the germline V gene are LNHDA and SQIVND (reference sequence). Trimming left V 4 bases short and J 1 base short, with 14 bases between. CDR3 sequence (DNA): TGTGCCAGTAGTACCGAACAGGGCCTGTCTGGGGCCAACGTCCTGACTTTC. Encoded protein: CASSTEQGLSGANVLTF.